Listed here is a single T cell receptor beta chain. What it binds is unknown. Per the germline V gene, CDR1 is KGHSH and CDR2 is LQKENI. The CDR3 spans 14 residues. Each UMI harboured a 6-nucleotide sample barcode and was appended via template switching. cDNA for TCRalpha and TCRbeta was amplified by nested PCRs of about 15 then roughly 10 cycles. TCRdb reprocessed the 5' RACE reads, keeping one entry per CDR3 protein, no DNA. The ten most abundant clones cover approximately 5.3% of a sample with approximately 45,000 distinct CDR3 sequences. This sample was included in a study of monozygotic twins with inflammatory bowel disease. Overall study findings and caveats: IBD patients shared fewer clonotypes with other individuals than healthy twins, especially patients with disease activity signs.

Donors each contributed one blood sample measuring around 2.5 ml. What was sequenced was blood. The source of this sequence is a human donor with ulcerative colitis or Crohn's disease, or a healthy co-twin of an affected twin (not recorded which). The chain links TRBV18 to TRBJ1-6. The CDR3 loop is CASSPQGESSPLHF.